This T cell receptor beta chain was sequenced for a study of monozygotic twins with inflammatory bowel disease. Study-wide results and caveats: IBD patients, compared with healthy twins, shared fewer clonotypes with others (especially with disease activity).

TCRdb re-called the 5' RACE reads and shows each CDR3 protein once, DNA omitted. Its table records over 150,000 distinct CDR3 sequences. CDR3 length: 12 residues. Germline values: CDR1 SGHNT, CDR2 YYREEE (reference sequence). Comment on this clonotype: Antigen specificity is unknown.

The rearrangement links TRBV5-4 to TRBJ2-1. This TCR was recovered from a human donor with ulcerative colitis or Crohn's disease, or a healthy co-twin of an affected twin (not recorded which). Specimen: blood. This chain's CDR3 is CASSSFVNEQFF.